The 16 T cell receptor beta chains given below trace back to one sample, sequenced in a study of CD8 T cells in ankylosing spondylitis. Study findings and constraints: For ankylosing spondylitis blood, a TCR beta motif of roughly 8 highly homologous variants appeared characteristic.

MiXCR, run by TCRdb on the 5' RACE reads, gives a single entry per CDR3 protein. The sample has around 430,000 distinct CDR3 sequences, under 20% seen once. For these receptors, no antigen is known. Sample: blood, either unsorted or a sorted T cell fraction (not recorded which). These receptors all come from a male donor with ankylosing spondylitis.

This clonotype was seen ten or more times. The chain combines TRBV12-3 or TRBV12-4 with TRBJ1-3; D is undetermined. V was pared by 2 bases and J by 0 bases, with 2 bases between. CDR3 size: 13 residues. CDR3 coding DNA: TGTGCCAGCAGTTTAAACTCTGGAAACACCATATATTTT. Its protein is CASSLNSGNTIYF.

The chain links TRBV3-1 to TRBJ2-1; TRBD2 matches 11 bases. Germline V gene sequence: CDR1 LGHDT, CDR2 YNNKEL (reference sequence). V trimming: 1 base; J trimming: 3 bases; junction bases outside the gene matches: 5. CDR3 size: 17 residues. The CDR3 DNA follows: TGTGCCAGCAGCCAAGGCTTAGCGGGAGGGGGCTACAATGAGCAGTTCTTC. It is translated as CASSQGLAGGGYNEQFF.

This clonotype was counted between two and nine times. The chain has TRBV11-2 and TRBJ2-7, with TRBD1 identical over 8 bases. The V gene's germline CDR1 is SGHAT and CDR2 FQNNGV. Trimming cost V 0 bases and J 3 bases; bases outside gene matches: 4. This CDR3 contains 15 residues. CDR3 loop: CASSLEDRGGYEQYF. CDR3 DNA: TGTGCCAGCAGCTTAGAAGACAGGGGAGGCTACGAGCAGTACTTC.

This clonotype was counted only a few times. J is TRBJ2-5 and V is TRBV6-1; a weak D match, TRBD2 (5 bases). Between the trimmed V and J ends, which lost 7 bases and 5 bases, there was a span of 14 bases. CDR3 length equals 13 residues. Germline assignment: CDR1 MNHNS and CDR2 SASEGT. CDR3 residues: CASTPRPGETQYF. The CDR3 DNA reads TGTGCCAGCACCCCACGACCGGGGGAGACCCAGTACTTC.

The sample holds many counts of this clonotype. The genes are TRBV7-9 and TRBJ1-1, with TRBD1 matching 8 bases. With V trimmed by 1 base and J by 2 bases, 9 bases remained unmatched. The CDR3 consists of 17 residues. Germline V CDR1 and CDR2: SEHNR, FQNEAQ (reference sequence). In nucleotides, the CDR3 is TGTGCCAGCAGCTTAGGTCCAAAGGGACAGGTAAACACTGAAGCTTTCTTT. It encodes CASSLGPKGQVNTEAFF.

The gene calls are TRBV6-1 and TRBJ1-2, with D possibly being TRBD1 (6 bases). CDR1 and CDR2 from the germline V gene are MNHNS and SASEGT. The CDR3 is made up of 15 amino acids. V lost 7 bases, J lost 5 bases, and 20 bases lay in between. The CDR3 coding sequence is TGTGCCAGCACCTTCCGAAGGGGGGGCTTATATGGCTACACCTTC. It codes for CASTFRRGGLYGYTF.

This clonotype was detected only a few times. This rearrangement joins TRBV6-1 to TRBJ1-6; TRBD1 matches 7 bases. This CDR3 spans 14 amino acids. The junction had 6 bases not matched to a gene; V was cut back by 8 bases and J by 5 bases. The germline CDR1 and CDR2 sequences are MNHNS and SASEGT. The CDR3 here is CASQIDRDNSPLHF. Written as DNA, the CDR3 is TGTGCCAGCCAAATCGACAGGGATAATTCACCCCTCCACTTT.

V and J are TRBV6-5 and TRBJ2-1; 9 bases agree with TRBD2. Germline values: CDR1 MNHEY, CDR2 SVGAGI. Trimming at V came to 2 bases and at J to 8 bases, leaving 7 bases not matched to a gene. This CDR3 region has 15 residues. CDR3 region: CASSYKAGGPHEQFF. Here the CDR3 DNA reads TGTGCCAGCAGTTACAAGGCGGGAGGGCCCCATGAGCAGTTCTTC.

This clonotype has just a few counts. The J gene is TRBJ2-2, the V gene TRBV7-9; D uncertain. This CDR3 region has 14 residues. V was pared by 5 bases and J by 0 bases, with 7 bases between. Germline values: CDR1 SEHNR, CDR2 FQNEAQ (reference sequence). CDR3 nucleotides: TGTGCCAGCAGCGGCCAGACGAACACCGGGGAGCTGTTTTTT. Translating gives CASSGQTNTGELFF. The variable domain in full, with the rest retrieved from reference TRBV7-9 and TRBJ2-2, is DTGVSQNPRHKITKRGQNVTFRCDPISEHNRLYWYRQTLGQGPEFLTYFQNEAQLEKSRLLSDRFSAERPKGSFSTLEIQRTEQGDSAMYLCASSGQTNTGELFFGEGSRLTVL.

This chain joins TRBV6-1 and TRBJ2-7; 9 bases agree with TRBD2. From germline, CDR1 is MNHNS and CDR2 SASEGT. The J segment lost 2 bases and the V segment lost 5 bases, leaving 7 bases of the junction unmatched. This CDR3 contains 15 residues. The CDR3 region is CASSQSAGGTYEQYF. In nucleotides, the CDR3 is TGTGCCAGCAGTCAATCAGCGGGGGGAACCTACGAGCAGTACTTC.

The chain links TRBV19 to TRBJ2-1; D is uncertain. The CDR3 contains 13 residues. Germline V gene lookup returns CDR1 LNHDA and CDR2 SQIVND (reference sequence). V was cut by 1 base and J by 9 bases, with 10 bases left in between. CDR3 in DNA: TGTGCCAGTAGTATAGCGCCTAGTCTTGAGCAGTTCTTC. Encoded protein: CASSIAPSLEQFF.

J is TRBJ2-5 and V is TRBV20-1, with 12 bases fitting TRBD2. The CDR3 runs 15 residues. V lost 3 bases to trimming and J lost 5 bases; unmatched junction nucleotides: 7. The germline CDR1 and CDR2 sequences are DFQATT and SNEGSKA (reference sequence). The CDR3 spells CSASSTSGRWETQYF. CDR3 nucleotides: TGCAGTGCTAGTAGCACTAGCGGGAGGTGGGAGACCCAGTACTTC.

This clonotype was counted between two and nine times. The chain has TRBV6-5 and TRBJ2-1; a possible D gene is TRBD1 (6 bases). The V end was cut by 2 bases, the J end by 7 bases, with 15 bases between. This CDR3 is 15 amino acids long. Germline V gives CDR1 MNHEY, CDR2 SVGAGI. The CDR3, as DNA: TGTGCCAGCAGTTACCGGGACACTCGAAGAAATGAGCAGTTCTTC. It translates to CASSYRDTRRNEQFF.

This clonotype was recorded a few times. The chain uses TRBV6-1 and TRBJ1-5, with D perhaps TRBD1 (5 bases). V was pared by 8 bases and J by 2 bases, with 16 bases between. The CDR3 runs to 15 residues. Germline V gives CDR1 MNHNS, CDR2 SASEGT. The CDR3 region has the DNA TGTGCCAGCTTTGATGGGGCATTCCGCAATCAGCCCCAGCATTTT. This gives the protein CASFDGAFRNQPQHF.

The chain links TRBV7-8 to TRBJ2-7, with 9 bases lining up with TRBD1. V lost 5 bases and J lost 5; bases outside the gene matches: 7. This CDR3 contains 14 residues. Germline V gives CDR1 SGHVS, CDR2 FQNEAQ. As DNA, the CDR3 is TGTGCCAGCAGCCAACGGACAGGGGCTAACGAGCAGTACTTC. Protein sequence: CASSQRTGANEQYF.

This clonotype was picked up many times. In nucleotides, the CDR3 is TGTGCCAGCAGCTTAGACGGGAGCTACAATGAGCAGTTCTTC. Amino acids: CASSLDGSYNEQFF. J is TRBJ2-1 and V is TRBV7-2; the D gene is possibly TRBD2 (6 bases). The CDR3 is 14 amino acids. The germline V and J ends were trimmed by 1 base and 3 bases, with 7 bases remaining between them. CDR1 is SGHTA, CDR2 FQGNSA, per germline.